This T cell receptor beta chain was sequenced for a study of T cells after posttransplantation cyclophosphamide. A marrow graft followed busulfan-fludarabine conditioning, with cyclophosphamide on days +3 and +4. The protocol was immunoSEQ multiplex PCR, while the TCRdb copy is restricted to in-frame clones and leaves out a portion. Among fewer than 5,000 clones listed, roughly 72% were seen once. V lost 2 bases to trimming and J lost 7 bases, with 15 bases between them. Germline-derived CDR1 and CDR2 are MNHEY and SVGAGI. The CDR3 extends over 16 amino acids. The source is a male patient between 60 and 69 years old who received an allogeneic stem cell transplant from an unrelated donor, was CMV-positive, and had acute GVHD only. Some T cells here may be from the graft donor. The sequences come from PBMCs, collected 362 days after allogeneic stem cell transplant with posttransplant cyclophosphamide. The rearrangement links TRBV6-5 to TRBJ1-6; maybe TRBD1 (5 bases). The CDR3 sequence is CASSYAGPGLNSPLHF. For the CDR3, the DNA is TGTGCCAGCAGTTACGCCGGCCCAGGGCTCAATTCACCCCTCCACTTT.